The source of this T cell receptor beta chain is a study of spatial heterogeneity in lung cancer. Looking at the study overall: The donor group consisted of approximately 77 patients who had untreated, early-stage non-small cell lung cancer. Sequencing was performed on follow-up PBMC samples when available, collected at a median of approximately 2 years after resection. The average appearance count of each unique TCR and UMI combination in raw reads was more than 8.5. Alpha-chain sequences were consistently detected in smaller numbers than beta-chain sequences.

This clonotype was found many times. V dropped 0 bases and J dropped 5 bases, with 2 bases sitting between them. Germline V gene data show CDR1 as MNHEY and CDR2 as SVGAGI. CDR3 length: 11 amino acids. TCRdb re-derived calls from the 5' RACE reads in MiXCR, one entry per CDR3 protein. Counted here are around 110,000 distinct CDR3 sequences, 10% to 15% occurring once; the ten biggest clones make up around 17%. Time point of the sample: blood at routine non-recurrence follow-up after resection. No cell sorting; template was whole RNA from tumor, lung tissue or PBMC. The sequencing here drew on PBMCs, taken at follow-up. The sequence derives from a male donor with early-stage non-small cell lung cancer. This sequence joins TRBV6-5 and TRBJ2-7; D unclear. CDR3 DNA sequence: TGTGCCAGCAGTTACTCGAACGAGCAGTACTTC. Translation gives CASSYSNEQYF.